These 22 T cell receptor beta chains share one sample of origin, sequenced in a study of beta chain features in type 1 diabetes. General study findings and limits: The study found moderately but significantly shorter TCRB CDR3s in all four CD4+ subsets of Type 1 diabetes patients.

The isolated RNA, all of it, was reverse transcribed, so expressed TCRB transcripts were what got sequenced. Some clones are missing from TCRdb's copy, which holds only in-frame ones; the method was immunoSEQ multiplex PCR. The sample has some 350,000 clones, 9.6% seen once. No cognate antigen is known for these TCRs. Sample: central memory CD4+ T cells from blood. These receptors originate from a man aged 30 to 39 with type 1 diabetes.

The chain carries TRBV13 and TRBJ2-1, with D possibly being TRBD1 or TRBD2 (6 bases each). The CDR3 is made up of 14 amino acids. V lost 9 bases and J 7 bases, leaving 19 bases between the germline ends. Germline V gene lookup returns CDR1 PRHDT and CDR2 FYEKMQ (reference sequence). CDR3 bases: TGTGCCAGAAAACAGGAGGGGGGAATAAATGAGCAGTTCTTC. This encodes CARKQEGGINEQFF.

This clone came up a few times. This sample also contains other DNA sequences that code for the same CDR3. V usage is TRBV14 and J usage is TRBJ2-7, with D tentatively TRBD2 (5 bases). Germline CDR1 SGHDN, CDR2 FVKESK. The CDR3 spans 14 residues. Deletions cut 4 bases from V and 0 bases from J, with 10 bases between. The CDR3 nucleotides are TGTGCCAGCAGCCGGGGTGGGAGCTCCTACGAGCAGTACTTC. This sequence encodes CASSRGGSSYEQYF.

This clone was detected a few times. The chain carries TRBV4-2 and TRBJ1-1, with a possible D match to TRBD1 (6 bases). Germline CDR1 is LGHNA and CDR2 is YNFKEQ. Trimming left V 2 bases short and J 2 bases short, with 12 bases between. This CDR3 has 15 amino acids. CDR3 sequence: CASSQIGTLNTEAFF. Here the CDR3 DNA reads TGTGCCAGCAGCCAAATAGGGACATTAAACACTGAAGCTTTCTTT.

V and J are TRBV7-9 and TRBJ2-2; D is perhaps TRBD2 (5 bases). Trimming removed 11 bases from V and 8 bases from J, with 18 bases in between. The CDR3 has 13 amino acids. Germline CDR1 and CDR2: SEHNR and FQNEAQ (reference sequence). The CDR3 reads CAVTLYSVGELFF. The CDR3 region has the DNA TGTGCCGTCACGCTTTATAGCGTGGGGGAGCTGTTTTTT.

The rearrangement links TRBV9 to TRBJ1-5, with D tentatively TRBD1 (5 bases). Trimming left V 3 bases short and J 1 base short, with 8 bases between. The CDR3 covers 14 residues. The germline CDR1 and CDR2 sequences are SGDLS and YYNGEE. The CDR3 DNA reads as TGTGCCAGCAGCGGGGACGTCAGCAATCAGCCCCAGCATTTT. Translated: CASSGDVSNQPQHF.

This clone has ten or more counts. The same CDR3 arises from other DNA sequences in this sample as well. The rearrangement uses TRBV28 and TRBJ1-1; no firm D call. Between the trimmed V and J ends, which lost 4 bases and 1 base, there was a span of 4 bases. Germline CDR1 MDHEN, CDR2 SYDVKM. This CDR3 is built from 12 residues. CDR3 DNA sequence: TGTGCCAGCAGTTCTGGGAACACTGAAGCTTTCTTT. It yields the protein CASSSGNTEAFF.

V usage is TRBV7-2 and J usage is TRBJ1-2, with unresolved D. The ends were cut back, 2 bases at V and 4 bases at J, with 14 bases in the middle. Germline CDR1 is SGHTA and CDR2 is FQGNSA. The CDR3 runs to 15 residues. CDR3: CASSLNITGLYGYTF. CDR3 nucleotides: TGTGCCAGCAGCTTAAATATCACCGGCCTCTATGGCTACACCTTC.

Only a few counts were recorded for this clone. The CDR3 DNA sequence: TGCGCCAGCAGCCTCCGACAGGGAGGGTCAGAGACCCAGTACTTC. Amino acid sequence: CASSLRQGGSETQYF. The gene calls are TRBV5-1 and TRBJ2-5, with D tentatively TRBD1 or TRBD2 (7 bases each). CDR1 is SGHRS, CDR2 YFSETQ, per germline. V dropped 4 bases and J dropped 4 bases, with 17 bases sitting between them. The CDR3 loop spans 15 amino acids.

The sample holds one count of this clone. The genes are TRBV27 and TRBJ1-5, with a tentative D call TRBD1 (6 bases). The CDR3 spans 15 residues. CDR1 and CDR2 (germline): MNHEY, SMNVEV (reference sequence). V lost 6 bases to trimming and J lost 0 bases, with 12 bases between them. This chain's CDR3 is CASSFNRDSNQPQHF. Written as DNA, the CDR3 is TGTGCCAGCAGCTTCAACAGGGATAGCAATCAGCCCCAGCATTTT.

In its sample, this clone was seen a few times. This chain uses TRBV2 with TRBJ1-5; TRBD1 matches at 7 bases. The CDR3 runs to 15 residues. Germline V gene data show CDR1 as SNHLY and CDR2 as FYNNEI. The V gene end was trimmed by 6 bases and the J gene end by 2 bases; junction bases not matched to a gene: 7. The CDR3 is CASRYSGGGNQPQHF. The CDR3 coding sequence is TGTGCCAGCAGATATTCAGGGGGGGGCAATCAGCCCCAGCATTTT.

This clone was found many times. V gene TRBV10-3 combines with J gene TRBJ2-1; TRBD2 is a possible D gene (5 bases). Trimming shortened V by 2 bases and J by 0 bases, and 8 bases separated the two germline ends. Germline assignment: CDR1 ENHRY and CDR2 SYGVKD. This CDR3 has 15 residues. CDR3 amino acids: CAISEKLDSYNEQFF. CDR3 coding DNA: TGTGCCATCAGTGAGAAACTAGACTCCTACAATGAGCAGTTCTTC.

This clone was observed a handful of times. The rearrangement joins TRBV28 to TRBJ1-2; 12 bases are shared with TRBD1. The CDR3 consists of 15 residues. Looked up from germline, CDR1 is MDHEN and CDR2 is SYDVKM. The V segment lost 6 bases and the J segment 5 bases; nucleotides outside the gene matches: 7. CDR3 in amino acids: CASSLGTGGRYGYTF. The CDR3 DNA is TGTGCCAGCAGCCTCGGGACAGGGGGCAGATATGGCTACACCTTC.

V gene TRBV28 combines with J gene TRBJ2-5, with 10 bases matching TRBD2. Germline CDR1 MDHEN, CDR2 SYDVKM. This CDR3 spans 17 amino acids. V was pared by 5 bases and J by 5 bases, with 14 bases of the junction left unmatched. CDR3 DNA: TGTGCCAGCAGTCCAATAGCTAGCGGGAGTTATTCGGAGACCCAGTACTTC. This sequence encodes CASSPIASGSYSETQYF.

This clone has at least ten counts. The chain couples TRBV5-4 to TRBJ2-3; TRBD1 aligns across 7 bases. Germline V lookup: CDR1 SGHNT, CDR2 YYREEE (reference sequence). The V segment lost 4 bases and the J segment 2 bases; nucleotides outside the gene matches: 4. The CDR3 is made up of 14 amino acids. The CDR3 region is CASSPGQPTDTQYF. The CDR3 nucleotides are TGTGCCAGCAGCCCGGGACAGCCCACAGATACGCAGTATTTT. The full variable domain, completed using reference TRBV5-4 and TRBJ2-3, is ETGVTQSPTHLIKTRGQQVTLRCSSQSGHNTVSWYQQALGQGPQFIFQYYREEENGRGNFPPRFSGLQFPNYSSELNVNALELDDSALYLCASSPGQPTDTQYFGPGTRLTVL.

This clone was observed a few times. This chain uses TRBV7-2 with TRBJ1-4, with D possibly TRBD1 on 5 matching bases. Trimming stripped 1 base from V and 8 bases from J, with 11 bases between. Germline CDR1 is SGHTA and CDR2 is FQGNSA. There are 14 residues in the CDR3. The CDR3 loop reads CASSLVTGGEKLFF. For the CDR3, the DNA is TGTGCCAGCAGCTTAGTAACTGGGGGGGAAAAACTGTTTTTT. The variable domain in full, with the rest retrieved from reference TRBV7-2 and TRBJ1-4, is GAGVSQSPSNKVTEKGKDVELRCDPISGHTALYWYRQSLGQGLEFLIYFQGNSAPDKSGLPSDRFSAERTGGSVSTLTIQRTQQEDSAVYLCASSLVTGGEKLFFGSGTQLSVL.

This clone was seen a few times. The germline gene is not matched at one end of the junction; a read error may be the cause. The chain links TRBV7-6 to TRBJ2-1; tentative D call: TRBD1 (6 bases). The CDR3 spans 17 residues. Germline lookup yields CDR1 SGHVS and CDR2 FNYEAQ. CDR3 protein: CASSSRLTGFSSCSRLF. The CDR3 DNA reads TGTGCCAGCAGCTCTCGTTTGACAGGCTTCTCCTCCTGTAGTAGGCTCTTC.

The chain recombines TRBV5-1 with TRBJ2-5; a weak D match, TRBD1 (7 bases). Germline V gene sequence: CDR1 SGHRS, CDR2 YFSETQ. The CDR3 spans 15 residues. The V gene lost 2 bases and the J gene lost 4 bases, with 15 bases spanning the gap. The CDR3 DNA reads TGCGCCAGCAGCTTAGGAGGGGGCTCATCAGAGACCCAGTACTTC. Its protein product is CASSLGGGSSETQYF. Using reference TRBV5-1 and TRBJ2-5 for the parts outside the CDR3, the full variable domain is KAGVTQTPRYLIKTRGQQVTLSCSPISGHRSVSWYQQTPGQGLQFLFEYFSETQRNKGNFPGRFSGRQFSNSRSEMNVSTLELGDSALYLCASSLGGGSSETQYFGPGTRLLVL.

The CDR3 nucleotides read TGCGCCAGCAGCTTGGGAGCGGGAGAGATCGAGCAGTACTTC. This encodes CASSLGAGEIEQYF. The gene calls are TRBV5-1 and TRBJ2-5; TRBD2 matches at 8 bases. The J call may be incorrect, as the DNA end agrees better with TRBJ2-7. The germline CDR1 and CDR2 sequences are SGHRS and YFSETQ. The CDR3 is 14 residues long.

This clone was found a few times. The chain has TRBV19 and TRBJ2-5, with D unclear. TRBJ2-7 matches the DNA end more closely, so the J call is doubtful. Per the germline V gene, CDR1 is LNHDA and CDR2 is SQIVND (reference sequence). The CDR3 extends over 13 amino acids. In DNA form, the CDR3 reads TGTGCCAGTAGTATAACCGGCAGCTACGAGCAGTACTTC. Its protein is CASSITGSYEQYF.

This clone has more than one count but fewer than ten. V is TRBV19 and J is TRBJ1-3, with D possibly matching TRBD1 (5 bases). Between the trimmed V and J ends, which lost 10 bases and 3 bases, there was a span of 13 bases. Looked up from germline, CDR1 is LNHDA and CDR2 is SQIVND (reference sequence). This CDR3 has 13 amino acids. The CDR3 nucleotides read TGTGCCACTACACCAGGGTTTGGAAACACCATATATTTT. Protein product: CATTPGFGNTIYF. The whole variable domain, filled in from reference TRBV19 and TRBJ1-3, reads DGGITQSPKYLFRKEGQNVTLSCEQNLNHDAMYWYRQDPGQGLRLIYYSQIVNDFQKGDIAEGYSVSREKKESFPLTVTSAQKNPTAFYLCATTPGFGNTIYFGEGSWLTVV.

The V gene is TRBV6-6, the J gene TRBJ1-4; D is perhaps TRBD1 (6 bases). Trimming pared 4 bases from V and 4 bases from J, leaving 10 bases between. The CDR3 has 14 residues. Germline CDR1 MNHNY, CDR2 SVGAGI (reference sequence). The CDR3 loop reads CASSSTGLNEKLFF. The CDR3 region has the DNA TGTGCCAGCAGTTCGACAGGCCTTAATGAAAAACTGTTTTTT.

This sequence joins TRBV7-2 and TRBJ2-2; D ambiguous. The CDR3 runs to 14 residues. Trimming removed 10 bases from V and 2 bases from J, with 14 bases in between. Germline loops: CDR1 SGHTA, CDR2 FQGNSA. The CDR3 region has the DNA TGTGCCACGTCCGGCGGACCTAACACCGGGGAGCTGTTTTTT. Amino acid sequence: CATSGGPNTGELFF.